This T cell receptor (beta chain) was sequenced during a study of T-cell reconstitution after alpha-beta-depleted transplantation in children. General study findings and limits: Approximately two months post-transplant, alpha-beta T cells reportedly originated from several hundred expanded graft clones. One year post-transplant, T-cell counts and diversity were largely derived from T cells produced anew. Surviving recipient T cells and thymic progenitors produced the high day-60 TCRbeta diversity seen in some patients.

This clonotype was counted a few times. What it binds is not known. Preparing the TCRbeta library involved the use of unique molecular identifiers. TCRdb independently ran MiXCR on the PCR reads; one entry per CDR3 protein. The data show around 670,000 distinct CDR3 sequences, about 12% seen once. Sequencing was performed on PBMCs, taken before TCRalphabeta/CD19-depleted stem cell transplant. This receptor was obtained from a girl aged 2 to 9 with congenital amegakaryocytic thrombocytopenia, due to receive a stem cell transplant.

The CDR3 is CASSGGVASEQFF. The CDR3 nucleotides read TGTGCCAGCAGCGGGGGGGTAGCGTCTGAGCAGTTCTTC. The rearrangement links TRBV5-5 to TRBJ2-1; 7 nucleotides align to TRBD2. CDR1 is SGHKS and CDR2 is YYEKEE in the germline V gene (reference sequence). CDR3 length: 13 amino acids. J lost 9 bases, V lost 4 bases, and 7 bases had no gene match.